This T cell receptor beta chain was sequenced during a study of blood T cell repertoires in COVID-19. Sequencing was performed with immunoSEQ multiplex PCR; in TCRdb, only in-frame clones are kept and a portion is missing. The sample lists roughly 250,000 clones; 87% were seen once. The V and J ends lost 3 bases and 0 bases, in that order; junction bases with no gene match: 4. CDR3 length: 15 amino acids. CDR1 is MDHEN and CDR2 is SYDVKM in the germline V gene. In regard to this clone: Other DNA sequences of this sample code for an identical CDR3.

The sequence derives from a woman in her twenties or thirties with acute COVID-19. Material: PBMCs or T cells enriched from blood (not recorded which). The V gene is TRBV28, the J gene TRBJ2-7; 8 bases are a match to TRBD1. This CDR3 reads CASSFGQGASYEQYF. DNA for the CDR3: TGTGCCAGCAGTTTCGGACAGGGAGCCTCCTACGAGCAGTACTTC.